The 25 T cell receptor beta chains reported below all come from one sample, sequenced in a study of T cell responses to AZD1222 COVID-19 vaccine. Profiling relied on immunoSEQ multiplex PCR, and the TCRdb table lists in-frame clones only, not all of them. The sample lists 70,000 to 95,000 clones, roughly 90% seen once, with 8% in the top ten. This material consisted of peripheral blood, taken 28 days after the second AZD1222 dose. Receptors originate from an adult who received the AZD1222 COVID-19 vaccine.

The chain combines TRBV6-5 with TRBJ1-1, with TRBD1 as a possible D gene (6 bases). The CDR3 totals 15 residues. Germline values: CDR1 MNHEY, CDR2 SVGAGI. V gave up 5 bases and J gave up 0 bases, with 13 bases separating them. Here the CDR3 reads CASSPKTGMNTEAFF. CDR3 nucleotide sequence: TGTGCCAGCAGTCCAAAGACAGGAATGAACACTGAAGCTTTCTTT.

The V call is TRBV7-9, the J call TRBJ2-1; no clear D gene. The V gene lost 1 base and the J gene lost 5 bases, with 9 bases spanning the gap. The CDR3 is 14 amino acids. Germline CDR1 is SEHNR and CDR2 is FQNEAQ (reference sequence). The CDR3 DNA is TGTGCCAGCAGCTTAGACGCTAGTAACAATGAGCAGTTCTTC. This gives the protein CASSLDASNNEQFF.

The V gene is TRBV24-1, the J gene TRBJ2-3, with TRBD1 matching over 9 bases. The CDR3 is 16 residues long. Per germline, CDR1 KGHDR and CDR2 SFDVKD. V lost 4 bases and J lost 7; bases outside the gene matches: 11. CDR3 sequence (DNA): TGTGCCACCAGTGACCCTCAGGGACAGGGAATGAATACGCAGTATTTT. This gives the protein CATSDPQGQGMNTQYF.

This clone was recorded only once. The V call is TRBV28, the J call TRBJ1-2; 7 nucleotides agree with TRBD1. The V segment lost 6 bases and the J segment 6 bases; nucleotides outside the gene matches: 4. Germline-derived CDR1 and CDR2 are MDHEN and SYDVKM. The CDR3 sequence is 12 residues long. CDR3 DNA sequence: TGTGCCAGCAGCGGGACAGTAGATGGCTACACCTTC. Translation gives CASSGTVDGYTF.

This rearrangement joins TRBV5-1 to TRBJ2-3; D not resolved. V shed 0 bases and J shed 2 bases, with 7 bases lying between them. The CDR3 is 14 amino acids. Germline V gene data show CDR1 as SGHRS and CDR2 as YFSETQ. The CDR3 DNA reads TGCGCCAGCAGCTTGGCCTGGCCCACAGATACGCAGTATTTT. Its translation: CASSLAWPTDTQYF.

This clone was counted only a few times. The chain couples TRBV27 to TRBJ2-2; D gene unclear. The CDR3 runs 15 residues. The V end lost 0 bases, the J end lost 7 bases, and 12 bases lay between the germline ends. Looked up from germline, CDR1 is MNHEY and CDR2 is SMNVEV (reference sequence). The CDR3 DNA follows: TGTGCCAGCAGTTTATCAGGGCGGCGTGGCGGGGAGCTGTTTTTT. It is translated as CASSLSGRRGGELFF.

CDR3 in amino acids: CASSVTGGLYGYTF. Written as DNA, the CDR3 is TGTGCCAGCAGTGTGACTGGAGGTCTCTATGGCTACACCTTC. The genes are TRBV6-2 or TRBV6-3 and TRBJ1-2; D not certain. Between the trimmed V and J ends, which lost 5 bases and 4 bases, there was a span of 14 bases. CDR1 MNHEY and CDR2 SVGEGT come from the germline V gene. The length of the CDR3 is 14 residues.

The chain uses TRBV2 and TRBJ2-1; weak D call: TRBD2 (7 bases). Deletions cut 7 bases from V and 8 bases from J, with 18 bases between. This CDR3 region has 14 residues. Per the germline V gene, CDR1 is SNHLY and CDR2 is FYNNEI. The CDR3 coding sequence is TGTGCCAGCAAAGGTTCCAGGGGAGGGGATGAGCAGTTCTTC. Translation gives CASKGSRGGDEQFF.

The V gene is TRBV2, the J gene TRBJ2-2; D may be TRBD1 (5 bases). The CDR3 runs to 15 residues. Germline CDR1 reads SNHLY; CDR2 reads FYNNEI. Trimming took off 5 bases at V and 5 bases at J, with 15 bases between the two ends. This CDR3 reads CASSYQGARTGELFF. The CDR3 DNA is TGTGCCAGCAGTTATCAGGGTGCTCGGACCGGGGAGCTGTTTTTT.

J is TRBJ2-2 and V is TRBV7-3, with TRBD2 matching over 9 bases. With 5 bases clipped from V and 5 bases from J, the junction kept 9 bases outside the gene matches. There are 16 residues in the CDR3. From germline, CDR1 is SGHTA and CDR2 FQGTGA. CDR3 sequence (DNA): TGTGCCAGCAGCCCAGGGGTAGCGGGAGTAACCGGGGAGCTGTTTTTT. It is translated as CASSPGVAGVTGELFF. Variable domain in full (rest from reference TRBV7-3 and TRBJ2-2): GAGVSQTPSNKVTEKGKYVELRCDPISGHTALYWYRQSLGQGPEFLIYFQGTGAADDSGLPNDRFFAVRPEGSVSTLKIQRTERGDSAVYLCASSPGVAGVTGELFFGEGSRLTVL.

The genes are TRBV19 and TRBJ2-2, with no clear D. The CDR3 loop spans 14 amino acids. CDR1 is LNHDA and CDR2 is SQIVND in the germline V gene (reference sequence). Trimming removed 1 base from V and 4 bases from J, with 7 bases in between. DNA for the CDR3: TGTGCCAGTAGTATAGTTTACGGCACCGGGGAGCTGTTTTTT. It is translated as CASSIVYGTGELFF.

The V and J genes are TRBV19 and TRBJ2-3; TRBD2 matches 9 bases. J gave up 3 bases and V 5 bases, and 6 bases lay outside the gene matches. This CDR3 comprises 15 residues. The germline CDR1 and CDR2 sequences are LNHDA and SQIVND (reference sequence). This CDR3 is CASSEPTSGTDTQYF. In DNA form, the CDR3 reads TGTGCCAGTAGTGAGCCGACTAGCGGAACAGATACGCAGTATTTT. Variable domain in full (rest from reference TRBV19 and TRBJ2-3): DGGITQSPKYLFRKEGQNVTLSCEQNLNHDAMYWYRQDPGQGLRLIYYSQIVNDFQKGDIAEGYSVSREKKESFPLTVTSAQKNPTAFYLCASSEPTSGTDTQYFGPGTRLTVL.

The rearrangement links TRBV2 to TRBJ1-5; a possible D gene is TRBD1 (6 bases). CDR3 length equals 15 residues. Germline CDR1 reads SNHLY; CDR2 reads FYNNEI. V lost 6 bases and J lost 1, with 13 bases in between. The CDR3 reads CASRGARGSNQPQHF. The CDR3 nucleotides are TGTGCCAGCAGGGGGGCCCGGGGGAGCAATCAGCCCCAGCATTTT.

The chain joins TRBV19 to TRBJ2-1; TRBD2 matches at 9 bases. CDR3 size: 15 residues. Germline V gene data show CDR1 as LNHDA and CDR2 as SQIVND (reference sequence). Losses at the gene ends were 7 bases for V and 4 bases for J; bases not matched to a gene: 8. The CDR3 nucleotides are TGTGCCAGTATCGGGCGGGGGGGTTCATACAATGAGCAGTTCTTC. Its translation is CASIGRGGSYNEQFF.

The J gene is TRBJ1-5, the V gene TRBV19; D gene unclear. V was trimmed by 8 bases and J by 1 base, leaving 9 bases between them. The CDR3 consists of 13 residues. Germline V CDR1 and CDR2: LNHDA, SQIVND (reference sequence). In DNA form, the CDR3 reads TGTGCCAGTGTGGGGTCAAGCAATCAGCCCCAGCATTTT. Its protein product is CASVGSSNQPQHF.

The chain uses TRBV19 and TRBJ1-1, with a tentative D call TRBD1 (5 bases). V lost 7 bases and J lost 1, with 13 bases in between. Germline CDR1 and CDR2: LNHDA and SQIVND (reference sequence). CDR3 length: 14 amino acids. Here the CDR3 reads CASNIRGENTEAFF. The CDR3 DNA follows: TGTGCCAGTAACATCCGGGGGGAGAACACTGAAGCTTTCTTT.

The gene calls are TRBV12-3 or TRBV12-4 and TRBJ2-7; maybe TRBD2 (5 bases). This CDR3 has 13 amino acids. The ends were cut back, 4 bases at V and 4 bases at J, with 11 bases in the middle. CDR3 DNA sequence: TGTGCCAGCAGTTCCCCGACTAAATACGAGCAGTACTTC. Translation: CASSSPTKYEQYF.

The chain has TRBV4-1 and TRBJ2-5, with a weak D call TRBD2 (5 bases). The CDR3 spans 15 residues. Looked up from germline, CDR1 is MGHRA and CDR2 is YSYEKL. V shed 0 bases and J shed 2 bases, with 10 bases lying between them. The CDR3 protein is CASSQDSPGQETQYF. CDR3 nucleotides: TGCGCCAGCAGCCAAGATTCCCCGGGACAAGAGACCCAGTACTTC.

This chain joins TRBV4-1 and TRBJ1-2; 9 nucleotides agree with TRBD1. This CDR3 region has 14 residues. Germline CDR1 reads MGHRA; CDR2 reads YSYEKL. After removal of 1 base from V and 6 bases from J, the junction contained 3 bases not matched to a gene. The CDR3 DNA follows: TGCGCCAGCAGCCAAGTTGGGACAGGGAATGGCTACACCTTC. It specifies CASSQVGTGNGYTF.

This clone was counted between two and nine times. J is TRBJ2-5 and V is TRBV5-1; D may be TRBD1 or TRBD2 (6 bases each). Germline V CDR1 and CDR2: SGHRS, YFSETQ. The CDR3 totals 14 residues. V was clipped by 0 bases and J by 4 bases, with 10 bases between them. The CDR3 sequence: CASSLGGGRETQYF. CDR3 DNA: TGCGCCAGCAGCTTGGGAGGGGGGAGAGAGACCCAGTACTTC.

This clone was recorded only once. The V call is TRBV28, the J call TRBJ1-5; D gene ambiguous. This CDR3 region has 17 residues. Germline V lookup: CDR1 MDHEN, CDR2 SYDVKM. The V and J ends lost 5 bases and 1 base respectively, with 18 bases between them. CDR3 amino acids: CASSPPDRRKSNQPQHF. CDR3 nucleotides: TGTGCCAGCAGTCCCCCCGACCGCCGAAAGAGCAATCAGCCCCAGCATTTT. The whole variable domain, remainder taken from reference TRBV28 and TRBJ1-5, is DVKVTQSSRYLVKRTGEKVFLECVQDMDHENMFWYRQDPGLGLRLIYFSYDVKMKEKGDIPEGYSVSREKKERFSLILESASTNQTSMYLCASSPPDRRKSNQPQHFGDGTRLSIL.

The chain recombines TRBV12-5 with TRBJ1-1, with D perhaps TRBD1 (5 bases). Germline V CDR1 and CDR2: LGHNT, FRNRAP. V lost 2 bases and J 6 bases, leaving 10 bases between the germline ends. The CDR3 runs 13 residues. The CDR3 sequence: CASGLSRDAEAFF. The CDR3, as DNA: TGTGCTAGTGGTTTGTCGCGGGACGCTGAAGCTTTCTTT. Full variable domain (remainder filled in from reference TRBV12-5 and TRBJ1-1): DARVTQTPRHKVTEMGQEVTMRCQPILGHNTVFWYRQTMMQGLELLAYFRNRAPLDDSGMPKDRFSAEMPDATLATLKIQPSEPRDSAVYFCASGLSRDAEAFFGQGTRLTVV.

The chain couples TRBV4-1 to TRBJ2-3; 10 bases are a match to TRBD2. Germline CDR1 and CDR2: MGHRA and YSYEKL. V was clipped by 1 base and J by 4 bases; unmatched bases: 5. The length of the CDR3 is 16 residues. The CDR3 loop reads CASSQGSSGRADTQYF. The CDR3 region has the DNA TGCGCCAGCAGCCAAGGGTCTAGCGGGAGAGCAGATACGCAGTATTTT.

The chain carries TRBV5-1 and TRBJ2-2; D is undetermined. CDR1 and CDR2 (germline): SGHRS, YFSETQ. Trimming shortened V by 3 bases and J by 1 base, and 16 bases separated the two germline ends. The CDR3 has 17 amino acids. The chain's CDR3 is CASSSRTGSENTGELFF. Here the CDR3 DNA reads TGCGCCAGCAGCTCTCGAACCGGATCCGAGAACACCGGGGAGCTGTTTTTT.

The chain combines TRBV5-1 with TRBJ2-7; 11 nucleotides agree with TRBD2. The V gene end was trimmed by 3 bases and the J gene end by 5 bases; junction bases not matched to a gene: 7. This CDR3 is 15 amino acids long. Germline CDR1 SGHRS, CDR2 YFSETQ. The CDR3 protein is CASSSASGGRDEQYF. The DNA of the CDR3 is TGCGCCAGCAGCTCAGCTAGCGGGGGGAGGGACGAGCAGTACTTC.